This TCR beta chain came from a study of cytomegalovirus exposure and HLA in healthy donors. V dropped 8 bases and J dropped 1; count of bases not matched to a gene: 6. Looked up from germline, CDR1 is LNHDA and CDR2 is SQIVND (reference sequence). The CDR3 is 15 residues long. PCR used 60 Vbeta primers and 13 Jbeta primers. Data came from immunoSEQ multiplex PCR; TCRdb stores just in-frame clones and leaves some out. The data contain 90,000 to 120,000 clones, 65% to 90% of them singletons. The receptor's source is a young woman in good health and CMV-seronegative. The material sequenced was PBMCs. The chain employs TRBV19 and TRBJ2-7; 12 nucleotides match TRBD2. This CDR3 is CASQPGLAGSYEQYF. The CDR3 region has the DNA TGTGCCAGTCAACCGGGACTAGCGGGTTCCTACGAGCAGTACTTC.